The T cell receptor (beta chain) under discussion was sequenced for a study of T cells in tuberculosis. Germline V CDR1 and CDR2: SGHVS, FQNEAQ. The CDR3 is made up of 16 amino acids. V gave up 5 bases and J gave up 1 base, with 15 bases separating them. This table comes from immunoSEQ multiplex PCR, and its TCRdb copy is limited to in-frame clones, with some not included. The data contain more than 35,000 clones, roughly 93% of them seen just once; the ten biggest clones take up around an eighth. The V and J genes are TRBV7-8 and TRBJ2-4, with D uncertain. Material: PBMCs. This receptor was taken from a donor aged 5 to 30 with latent tuberculosis or without tuberculosis infection. Some clones in this sample may be carry-over from other donors' samples. CDR3 in DNA: TGTGCCAGCAGCCCAACCATGGCCCCGGCCAAAAACATTCAGTACTTC. Translating it yields CASSPTMAPAKNIQYF.